Described below is a single TCR beta chain sequence and its context. Its antigen remains undetermined. No much larger clonotype is one base removed from it; base qualities were not supplied. These data are taken from a study of T cell changes during pregnancy in multiple sclerosis (dated by TCRdb to 2018 to 2020). Looking at the study overall: The study examined how the T cell repertoire changed over the course of pregnancy in women with multiple sclerosis.

The junction shows trimming of 0 bases on V and 2 bases on J, plus 7 bases between the germline ends. The germline V gene sets CDR1 to LGHNA and CDR2 to YSLEER. From the cysteine up to the phenylalanine, the CDR3 has a length of 14 residues. Just CDR3 DNA is preserved here, 42 bases in frame from base 1. The library was built by means of the immunoSEQ multiplex PCR assay. This is the immuneACCESS table as TCRdb keeps it, with only in-frame sequences that have V and J called. A part of the clones is gone; compared with another copy, unresolved V genes explain less than half, and the rest is unexplained. For this sample the table gives roughly 40,000 clones, of which 90% were detected only once. The ten most abundant clones make up around 0.47% of the sample.

The sequencing used CD4+ T cells from peripheral blood mononuclear cells, collected in the first trimester of pregnancy. The receptor was isolated from a female donor in good health, enrolled as a control in a pregnancy study. The receptor chain draws on TRBV4-3 and TRBJ2-5; there is no confident call for the D gene. The CDR3 reads as follows: CASSQENSQETQYF. The nucleotides read TGCGCCAGCAGCCAAGAAAATAGTCAAGAGACCCAGTACTTC.